This T cell receptor (beta chain) stems from a study of OX40 agonist ivuxolimab in advanced cancers. Across the study: Given to patients was ivuxolimab, an agonistic anti-OX40 (CD134) antibody. Each patient was given ivuxolimab into a vein every 2 weeks, at 0.01 to 10 mg/kg. Dose-escalation subjects each had hepatocellular carcinoma, melanoma, renal cell or head and neck cancer.

Measured with immunoSEQ multiplex PCR; TCRdb has only the in-frame clones, and not every one. The sample includes approximately 70,000 clones, 65% to 90% of them seen just once. The germline gives CDR1 MNHEY, CDR2 SVGAGI. Losses at the gene ends were 4 bases for V and 6 bases for J; bases not matched to a gene: 7. There are 16 residues in the CDR3. The origin of this receptor is an adult with an advanced solid tumor such as melanoma, head and neck, liver or kidney cancer. The sequences come from CD4+ or CD8+ T cells sorted from blood, collected in a trial of the OX40 agonist ivuxolimab. V usage is TRBV6-5 and J usage is TRBJ1-5; the match to TRBD1 covers 12 bases. The DNA of the CDR3 is TGTGCCAGCAGTTCCGGGACAGGGGGCTCGCTTCAGCCCCAGCATTTT. This codes for CASSSGTGGSLQPQHF.